The TCR beta chain under discussion was sequenced for a study of T-cell memory formation after mild COVID-19. Study outcomes and limitations: Memory cells collected pre-infection included some clones that later responded, suggesting cross-reactive memory joined.

This clonotype was seen a few times. Its antigen is unidentified. TCRdb itself ran the 5' RACE reads through MiXCR, one entry per CDR3 protein. There are about 110,000 distinct CDR3 sequences in the sample; about 18% occur only once, and 28% lies in the top ten. V dropped 1 base and J dropped 2; count of bases not matched to a gene: 4. The CDR3 is 15 residues long. In germline, CDR1 is SGDLS, CDR2 YYNGEE. The origin of this receptor is an adult woman who had mild COVID-19 (a few samples of this study predate the infection). Cell type and time point are not known. This chain connects TRBV9 to TRBJ2-3; the match to TRBD2 covers 7 bases. The sequencing sample was made of PBMCs or a T cell subset sorted from them (not recorded which). The chain's CDR3 is CASSVPSGFTDTQYF. CDR3 DNA sequence: TGTGCCAGCAGCGTACCTAGCGGATTCACAGATACGCAGTATTTT. Full variable domain (missing parts from reference TRBV9 and TRBJ2-3): DSGVTQTPKHLITATGQRVTLRCSPRSGDLSVYWYQQSLDQGLQFLIQYYNGEERAKGNILERFSAQQFPDLHSELNLSSLELGDSALYFCASSVPSGFTDTQYFGPGTRLTVL.